These 23 T cell receptor beta chains came from one sample sequenced in a study of T cell changes during pregnancy in multiple sclerosis. Sequencing was performed with immunoSEQ multiplex PCR; in TCRdb, only in-frame clones are kept and a portion is missing. The table includes 35,000 to 45,000 clones, about 88% detected once. The source was CD8+ T cells from peripheral blood mononuclear cells, collected in the first trimester of pregnancy. The receptor source for this set is a female donor with multiple sclerosis, enrolled in a pregnancy study.

The J gene is TRBJ1-6, the V gene TRBV4-3, with D possibly TRBD1 on 6 matching bases. Germline CDR1 LGHNA, CDR2 YSLEER. The germline V and J ends were trimmed by 0 bases and 0 bases, with 12 bases remaining between them. The CDR3 is made up of 18 amino acids. CDR3 loop: CASSQDAQGSSYNSPLHF. CDR3 nucleotide sequence: TGCGCCAGCAGCCAAGATGCCCAGGGGAGCTCCTATAATTCACCCCTCCACTTT.

The CDR3 coding sequence is TGTGCCAGCAGTTCAGGACAGGGAGCCAACTATGGCTACACCTTC. Protein sequence: CASSSGQGANYGYTF. The gene calls are TRBV6-5 and TRBJ1-2, with TRBD1 matching 8 bases. Unmatched junction bases numbered 6, after V lost 4 bases and J lost 2 bases. This CDR3 region has 15 residues. CDR1 MNHEY and CDR2 SVGAGI come from the germline V gene.

The rearrangement links TRBV27 to TRBJ1-5; TRBD1 aligns across 8 bases. Germline lookup yields CDR1 MNHEY and CDR2 SMNVEV (reference sequence). The CDR3 is 14 residues long. After removal of 5 bases from V and 7 bases from J, the junction contained 7 bases not matched to a gene. The CDR3 region has the DNA TGTGCCAGCAGTATCGACAGGGGAAGGCAGCCCCAGCATTTT. The encoded protein is CASSIDRGRQPQHF.

The chain combines TRBV4-3 with TRBJ2-3, with 10 bases identical to TRBD1. V shed 4 bases, J shed 3 bases, and the junction held 7 bases outside the gene matches. The CDR3 extends over 16 amino acids. Germline V gene lookup returns CDR1 LGHNA and CDR2 YSLEER. The CDR3 loop reads CASSRTPGQGTDTQYF. For the CDR3, the DNA is TGCGCCAGCAGCCGAACACCGGGACAGGGGACAGATACGCAGTATTTT.

The chain links TRBV9 to TRBJ1-2; D remains ambiguous. Trimming shortened V by 0 bases and J by 8 bases, and 14 bases separated the two germline ends. This CDR3 region has 14 residues. Germline CDR1 reads SGDLS; CDR2 reads YYNGEE. The DNA of the CDR3 is TGTGCCAGCAGCGTAGCGGCGGATTCAAGGGGCTACACCTTC. It translates to CASSVAADSRGYTF.

V gene TRBV7-6 combines with J gene TRBJ2-1, with TRBD1 identical over 8 bases. The germline CDR1 and CDR2 sequences are SGHVS and FNYEAQ. The length of the CDR3 is 14 residues. V lost 2 bases to trimming and J lost 8 bases; unmatched junction nucleotides: 5. The CDR3 DNA is TGTGCCAGCAGCTTACGGGACAGGTCCCATGAGCAGTTCTTC. This gives the protein CASSLRDRSHEQFF.

The J gene is TRBJ1-3, the V gene TRBV9, with TRBD1 identical over 8 bases. There are 15 residues in the CDR3. The germline V gene has CDR1 SGDLS and CDR2 YYNGEE. Germline trimming cut 4 bases from V and 4 bases from J; bases unmatched to any gene: 7. As DNA, the CDR3 is TGTGCCAGCAGCTCCGGACAGGGTTCCGGAAACACCATATATTTT. It encodes CASSSGQGSGNTIYF.

The chain is built from TRBV2 and TRBJ2-5; 12 bases match TRBD1. Looked up from germline, CDR1 is SNHLY and CDR2 is FYNNEI. The V gene end was trimmed by 8 bases and the J gene end by 0 bases; junction bases not matched to a gene: 13. This CDR3 spans 18 amino acids. Written as DNA, the CDR3 is TGTGCCAGCTTGAACCGGGACAGGGGGCGAAGAAACCAAGAGACCCAGTACTTC. Translation: CASLNRDRGRRNQETQYF. Looking up the rest from reference TRBV2 and TRBJ2-5 gives the full variable domain: EPEVTQTPSHQVTQMGQEVILRCVPISNHLYFYWYRQILGQKVEFLVSFYNNEISEKSEIFDDQFSVERPDGSNFTLKIRSTKLEDSAMYFCASLNRDRGRRNQETQYFGPGTRLLVL.

The V call is TRBV2, the J call TRBJ2-7, with a possible D match to TRBD1 (7 bases). The CDR3 runs to 15 residues. Germline V gives CDR1 SNHLY, CDR2 FYNNEI. V was cut by 10 bases and J by 7 bases, with 26 bases left in between. CDR3 amino acids: CANPGAGGDSMEQYF. In nucleotides, the CDR3 is TGTGCCAACCCGGGGGCAGGGGGTGATTCAATGGAGCAGTACTTC.

This chain joins TRBV2 and TRBJ1-2, with D possibly being TRBD1 (6 bases). CDR3 length: 15 residues. Trimming cost V 6 bases and J 6 bases, with 20 bases left between them. Germline assignment: CDR1 SNHLY and CDR2 FYNNEI. This CDR3 is CASRDGKTGPDGYTF. CDR3 nucleotide sequence: TGTGCCAGCAGGGATGGAAAGACAGGACCAGATGGCTACACCTTC.

The chain has TRBV29-1 and TRBJ1-2; 8 bases map to TRBD1. In germline, CDR1 is SQVTM, CDR2 ANQGSEA. The length of the CDR3 is 11 residues. The trim removed 6 bases at V and 7 bases at J, leaving 4 bases unmatched. CDR3 protein: CSVLRGLGYTF. For the CDR3, the DNA is TGCAGCGTACTCAGGGGGCTTGGCTACACCTTC.

This chain connects TRBV5-5 to TRBJ1-5; a possible D gene is TRBD1 (6 bases). Germline V lookup: CDR1 SGHKS, CDR2 YYEKEE (reference sequence). V was clipped by 1 base and J by 4 bases, with 12 bases between them. The CDR3 covers 15 residues. The chain's CDR3 is CASSLIGGVNQPQHF. The CDR3 DNA reads TGTGCCAGCAGCTTGATAGGGGGGGTTAATCAGCCCCAGCATTTT.

This sequence joins TRBV19 and TRBJ2-7, with a weak D call TRBD1 (6 bases). The CDR3 extends over 14 amino acids. Per the germline V gene, CDR1 is LNHDA and CDR2 is SQIVND (reference sequence). V was shortened by 5 bases and J by 2 bases, with 13 bases between the two germline ends. CDR3 sequence reads: CASSVGTLAYEQYF. For the CDR3, the DNA is TGTGCCAGTAGTGTCGGGACATTAGCCTACGAGCAGTACTTC.

The chain has TRBV9 and TRBJ2-7; a possible D gene is TRBD1 (5 bases). The V and J ends lost 3 bases and 0 bases respectively, with 13 bases between them. Germline V gene data show CDR1 as SGDLS and CDR2 as YYNGEE. The CDR3 loop spans 15 amino acids. CDR3 residues: CASSEGAASSYEQYF. The CDR3 DNA follows: TGTGCCAGCAGCGAAGGGGCAGCCTCCTCCTACGAGCAGTACTTC. The whole variable domain, remainder taken from reference TRBV9 and TRBJ2-7, is DSGVTQTPKHLITATGQRVTLRCSPRSGDLSVYWYQQSLDQGLQFLIQYYNGEERAKGNILERFSAQQFPDLHSELNLSSLELGDSALYFCASSEGAASSYEQYFGPGTRLTVT.

This chain connects TRBV7-9 to TRBJ1-1; D gene unclear. Germline lookup yields CDR1 SEHNR and CDR2 FQNEAQ (reference sequence). The ends were cut back, 1 base at V and 1 base at J, with 7 bases in the middle. The CDR3 extends over 14 amino acids. In nucleotides, the CDR3 is TGTGCCAGCAGCTTAGTGAACTCGAACACTGAAGCTTTCTTT. It specifies CASSLVNSNTEAFF.

The chain recombines TRBV7-6 with TRBJ2-3; D gene ambiguous. The CDR3 loop spans 13 amino acids. Germline V CDR1 and CDR2: SGHVS, FNYEAQ. The ends were cut back, 3 bases at V and 6 bases at J, with 10 bases in the middle. The CDR3 bases are TGTGCCAGCAGCTTTTGGCCGGAGGATACGCAGTATTTT. Translated: CASSFWPEDTQYF.

This clone counts as medium-sized. The V gene is TRBV5-6, the J gene TRBJ2-2; TRBD1 matches at 7 bases. This CDR3 comprises 14 residues. Germline V gene lookup returns CDR1 SGHDT and CDR2 YYEEEE. The junction had 8 bases not matched to a gene; V was cut back by 6 bases and J by 6 bases. The chain's CDR3 is CASIKQGYAGELFF. For the CDR3, the DNA is TGTGCCAGCATCAAACAGGGGTACGCCGGGGAGCTGTTTTTT.

The chain links TRBV2 to TRBJ1-6, with unresolved D. Germline V gene sequence: CDR1 SNHLY, CDR2 FYNNEI. With 10 bases removed from V and 15 bases from J, the gap between germline ends came to 25 bases. This CDR3 is built from 14 residues. The CDR3 is CATSSGANLSGLHF. As DNA, the CDR3 is TGTGCCACTTCCTCAGGAGCCAATCTTAGCGGCCTCCACTTT.

The chain uses TRBV10-3 and TRBJ2-7; D perhaps matches TRBD2 (5 bases). V dropped 6 bases and J dropped 0 bases, with 9 bases sitting between them. Per the germline V gene, CDR1 is ENHRY and CDR2 is SYGVKD. This CDR3 has 13 amino acids. CDR3 DNA: TGTGCCATCAGACCGGGGAGCTCCTACGAGCAGTACTTC. It specifies CAIRPGSSYEQYF.

This sequence joins TRBV2 and TRBJ2-3; the D gene is possibly TRBD2 (8 bases). This CDR3 is 15 amino acids long. Trimming removed 10 bases from V and 0 bases from J, with 17 bases in between. Germline V gene lookup returns CDR1 SNHLY and CDR2 FYNNEI. CDR3 DNA: TGTGCCACCGGGAGGGGGGACAGAAGCACAGATACGCAGTATTTT. It is translated as CATGRGDRSTDTQYF.

The chain has TRBV13 and TRBJ2-1; 7 bases match TRBD1. The CDR3 loop spans 15 amino acids. Trimming removed 3 bases from V and 3 bases from J; junction bases left unmatched: 5. Germline V gives CDR1 PRHDT, CDR2 FYEKMQ (reference sequence). The CDR3: CASSFRGIGYNEQFF. CDR3 DNA: TGTGCCAGCAGCTTCAGGGGGATCGGCTACAATGAGCAGTTCTTC.

This chain uses TRBV19 with TRBJ2-1; TRBD1 matches at 10 bases. V trimming: 6 bases; J trimming: 3 bases; junction bases outside the gene matches: 5. Germline CDR1 and CDR2: LNHDA and SQIVND (reference sequence). There are 15 residues in the CDR3. CDR3 protein: CASSLTGGHYNEQFF. For the CDR3, the DNA is TGTGCCAGTAGCCTGACAGGGGGCCACTACAATGAGCAGTTCTTC.

In this sample, this clone turned up once. The chain uses TRBV27 and TRBJ2-3; 7 bases match TRBD2. Germline CDR1 reads MNHEY; CDR2 reads SMNVEV (reference sequence). The length of the CDR3 is 15 residues. The ends lost 11 bases at V and 2 bases at J; junction bases unmatched: 13. This CDR3 reads CAAVERGVNTDTQYF. CDR3 in DNA: TGTGCCGCGGTTGAACGGGGGGTCAACACAGATACGCAGTATTTT.